Listed here are 32 T cell receptor beta chains from one sample, sequenced in a study of control samples from healthy donors and cancer patients. The method was immunoSEQ multiplex PCR; TCRdb's version includes in-frame clones alone and lacks a portion of them. This table has about 120,000 clones, 85% to 90% appearing once. The sample was PBMCs. These receptors came from a woman between 50 and 59 years old with colorectal cancer.

This sequence joins TRBV20-1 and TRBJ1-1, with D hard to call. Deletions cut 2 bases from V and 1 base from J, with 2 bases between. The CDR3 is 11 amino acids. Germline V gene data show CDR1 as DFQATT and CDR2 as SNEGSKA (reference sequence). The CDR3 DNA sequence: TGCAGTGCTAGACCGAACACTGAAGCTTTCTTT. It codes for CSARPNTEAFF.

The CDR3 DNA reads TGTGCCAGCAGTTTACTGGGACAGGGTGGGAGCAATCAGCCCCAGCATTTT. This codes for CASSLLGQGGSNQPQHF. This rearrangement joins TRBV28 to TRBJ1-5, with 9 bases fitting TRBD1. The ends lost 2 bases at V and 1 base at J; junction bases unmatched: 6. This CDR3 is built from 17 residues. Germline CDR1 MDHEN, CDR2 SYDVKM.

The chain uses TRBV6-1 and TRBJ2-2; D is undetermined. The CDR3 covers 14 residues. Germline CDR1 reads MNHNS; CDR2 reads SASEGT. V lost 0 bases, J lost 5 bases, and 7 bases lay in between. For the CDR3, the DNA is TGTGCCAGCAGTGAAGCGCGATCAACCGGGGAGCTGTTTTTT. Translation: CASSEARSTGELFF.

The chain couples TRBV10-3 to TRBJ2-3; 9 nucleotides agree with TRBD2. V dropped 7 bases and J dropped 1; count of bases not matched to a gene: 6. This CDR3 comprises 15 residues. Per germline, CDR1 ENHRY and CDR2 SYGVKD. CDR3 residues: CAIKRTSEGTDTQYF. Written as DNA, the CDR3 is TGTGCCATCAAAAGGACTAGCGAAGGCACAGATACGCAGTATTTT.

This clone appeared a few times. This chain links TRBV29-1 with TRBJ2-7, with a possible D match to TRBD2 (6 bases). This CDR3 is 14 amino acids long. Germline V gene sequence: CDR1 SQVTM, CDR2 ANQGSEA. V was shortened by 0 bases and J by 2 bases, with 11 bases between the two germline ends. The CDR3, as DNA: TGCAGCGTTGAAGATAACGGGGAGGCCTACGAGCAGTACTTC. Protein sequence: CSVEDNGEAYEQYF.

This rearrangement joins TRBV5-1 to TRBJ2-7, with 8 nucleotides matching TRBD1. The germline V gene has CDR1 SGHRS and CDR2 YFSETQ. The CDR3 loop spans 13 amino acids. V dropped 3 bases and J dropped 3; count of bases not matched to a gene: 2. The DNA of the CDR3 is TGCGCCAGCAGCTCGGACAGGGACTACGAGCAGTACTTC. Translated, it gives CASSSDRDYEQYF.

This clone was observed a few times. The chain uses TRBV10-3 and TRBJ2-1; 10 nucleotides line up with TRBD1. The junction had 3 bases not matched to a gene; V was cut back by 4 bases and J by 6 bases. Germline V CDR1 and CDR2: ENHRY, SYGVKD. There are 14 residues in the CDR3. The CDR3 sequence: CAISGRTGGNEQFF. The CDR3 DNA sequence: TGTGCCATCAGTGGTCGGACAGGGGGCAATGAGCAGTTCTTC.

The chain is built from TRBV7-8 and TRBJ1-2; 7 nucleotides match TRBD1. The V gene's germline CDR1 is SGHVS and CDR2 FQNEAQ. J lost 5 bases, V lost 4 bases, and 10 bases had no gene match. The CDR3 is 15 residues long. The CDR3 nucleotides read TGTGCCAGCAGCTATAGGGACAGCTTAAATTATGGCTACACCTTC. This codes for CASSYRDSLNYGYTF.

Only one count was recorded for this clone. This sequence joins TRBV5-1 and TRBJ1-2, with 10 bases matching TRBD1. The germline CDR1 and CDR2 sequences are SGHRS and YFSETQ. This CDR3 spans 15 amino acids. J lost 8 bases, V lost 4 bases, and 11 bases had no gene match. The CDR3 nucleotides are TGCGCCAGCAGCATAGGAGACAGGGGGCCCAGCGGCTACACCTTC. This sequence encodes CASSIGDRGPSGYTF.

This clone showed up just a few times. This sequence joins TRBV15 and TRBJ2-7, with D tentatively TRBD1 or TRBD2 (5 bases each). Germline assignment: CDR1 LNHNV and CDR2 YYDKDF (reference sequence). The ends were cut back, 1 base at V and 3 bases at J, with 10 bases in the middle. The CDR3 runs to 14 residues. The CDR3 DNA is TGTGCCACCAGCAGAGGAGGGGCCGACTACGAGCAGTACTTC. Translation: CATSRGGADYEQYF.

The V call is TRBV4-1, the J call TRBJ2-5; tentative D call: TRBD1 (7 bases). The CDR3 is 16 amino acids. V lost 0 bases, J lost 3 bases, and 14 bases lay in between. CDR1 is MGHRA and CDR2 is YSYEKL in the germline V gene. As DNA, the CDR3 is TGCGCCAGCAGCCAAGATTCGGGGGACAGTGAAGAGACCCAGTACTTC. Protein: CASSQDSGDSEETQYF.

The V gene is TRBV9, the J gene TRBJ2-3; D perhaps matches TRBD2 (7 bases). With 5 bases removed from V and 5 bases from J, the gap between germline ends came to 12 bases. The germline V gene has CDR1 SGDLS and CDR2 YYNGEE. The CDR3 length is 13 residues. The CDR3 coding sequence is TGTGCCAGCAGTGGGGGGGCGGTAGATACGCAGTATTTT. This encodes CASSGGAVDTQYF.

The chain joins TRBV3-1 (or the pseudogene TRBV3-2) to TRBJ1-2, with 7 nucleotides matching TRBD1. The V segment lost 0 bases and the J segment 3 bases; nucleotides outside the gene matches: 4. The CDR3 sequence is 15 residues long. CDR1 LGHDT and CDR2 YNNKEL come from the germline V gene (reference sequence). In DNA form, the CDR3 reads TGTGCCAGCAGCCAAGACGGGACAGACCACTATGGCTACACCTTC. This sequence encodes CASSQDGTDHYGYTF.

The chain joins TRBV5-1 to TRBJ2-7; D is uncertain. From germline, CDR1 is SGHRS and CDR2 YFSETQ. The ends were cut back, 2 bases at V and 4 bases at J, with 10 bases in the middle. The CDR3 sequence is 13 residues long. The CDR3 loop is CASSFMGLYEQYF. The DNA of the CDR3 is TGCGCCAGCAGCTTTATGGGGTTATACGAGCAGTACTTC.

This sequence joins TRBV29-1 and TRBJ1-1; no clear D gene. The CDR3 runs 13 residues. V dropped 2 bases and J dropped 0 bases, with 7 bases sitting between them. The V gene's germline CDR1 is SQVTM and CDR2 ANQGSEA. For the CDR3, the DNA is TGCAGCGTTGAAATAGGGATGAACACTGAAGCTTTCTTT. The encoded protein is CSVEIGMNTEAFF.

The chain recombines TRBV30 with TRBJ1-5; 10 nucleotides align to TRBD1. The germline V gene has CDR1 GTSNPN and CDR2 SVGIG (reference sequence). The V segment lost 0 bases and the J segment 5 bases; nucleotides outside the gene matches: 10. The CDR3 is 17 amino acids. Here the CDR3 reads CAWSVGQGGAGHQPQHF. CDR3 DNA sequence: TGTGCCTGGAGTGTCGGACAGGGGGGAGCAGGTCATCAGCCCCAGCATTTT.

The chain links TRBV7-9 to TRBJ2-5, with 8 positions matching TRBD2. V lost 5 bases and J lost 5; bases outside the gene matches: 25. The CDR3 consists of 20 residues. Germline CDR1 is SEHNR and CDR2 is FQNEAQ (reference sequence). CDR3 amino acids: CASSRTPNYRFAGGGETQYF. The CDR3 bases are TGTGCCAGCAGCAGGACGCCCAATTACAGGTTCGCGGGAGGCGGGGAGACCCAGTACTTC.

The CDR3 spells CASSRAGGNTEAFF. The CDR3 nucleotides read TGTGCCAGCAGTCGCGCAGGGGGGAACACTGAAGCTTTCTTT. The chain carries TRBV28 and TRBJ1-1; 7 bases agree with TRBD1. With V trimmed by 5 bases and J by 1 base, 4 bases remained unmatched. The CDR3 has 14 residues. Germline V gene data show CDR1 as MDHEN and CDR2 as SYDVKM. Drawing the rest from reference TRBV28 and TRBJ1-1, the complete variable domain is DVKVTQSSRYLVKRTGEKVFLECVQDMDHENMFWYRQDPGLGLRLIYFSYDVKMKEKGDIPEGYSVSREKKERFSLILESASTNQTSMYLCASSRAGGNTEAFFGQGTRLTVV.

This clone occurred once. The genes are TRBV7-3 and TRBJ2-1, with D maybe TRBD2 (6 bases). Trimming removed 5 bases from V and 2 bases from J, with 19 bases in between. The CDR3 has 17 residues. The germline V gene has CDR1 SGHTA and CDR2 FQGTGA. The CDR3 sequence is CASSQRDFTTTYNEQFF. CDR3 bases: TGTGCCAGCAGCCAACGGGACTTCACTACCACCTACAATGAGCAGTTCTTC.

This chain joins TRBV3-1 (or the pseudogene TRBV3-2) and TRBJ2-5; 7 bases line up with TRBD2. The ends lost 0 bases at V and 1 base at J; junction bases unmatched: 5. This CDR3 has 16 residues. The germline V gene has CDR1 LGHDT and CDR2 YNNKEL (reference sequence). The CDR3, as DNA: TGTGCCAGCAGCCAAGATCTGGCTAGCGGCCAAGAGACCCAGTACTTC. Protein: CASSQDLASGQETQYF.

Comments on this clone: Other DNA sequences in the sample encode the same CDR3. The genes are TRBV18 and TRBJ2-1, with TRBD1 identical over 12 bases. From germline, CDR1 is KGHSH and CDR2 LQKENI. CDR3 length equals 14 residues. The V and J ends lost 5 bases and 9 bases, in that order; junction bases with no gene match: 5. In nucleotides, the CDR3 is TGTGCCAGCTCATCGGGACAGGGGGCGGGTGAGCAGTTCTTC. Protein sequence: CASSSGQGAGEQFF. Based on the CDR3 plus reference TRBV18 and TRBJ2-1, the full variable domain is NAGVMQNPRHLVRRRGQEARLRCSPMKGHSHVYWYRQLPEEGLKFMVYLQKENIIDESGMPKERFSAEFPKEGPSILRIQQVVRGDSAAYFCASSSGQGAGEQFFGPGTRLTVL.

This chain connects TRBV2 to TRBJ1-1; weak D call: TRBD1 (6 bases). Trimming stripped 7 bases from V and 1 base from J, with 10 bases between. The CDR3 has 13 amino acids. CDR1 is SNHLY, CDR2 FYNNEI, per germline. CDR3 nucleotide sequence: TGTGCCAGCACCGGGGGCCGGAACACTGAAGCTTTCTTT. It codes for CASTGGRNTEAFF.

The chain is built from TRBV21-1 and TRBJ2-7. TRBV21-1 has pseudogene status. CDR3 length: 16 amino acids. Here the CDR3 reads CASSKEPSRKMYEQYF. The CDR3 DNA follows: TGTGCCAGCAGCAAAGAGCCATCACGGAAGATGTACGAGCAGTACTTC.

The rearrangement uses TRBV19 and TRBJ2-7; D remains ambiguous. Deletions cut 4 bases from V and 5 bases from J, with 15 bases between. This CDR3 has 14 residues. Germline lookup yields CDR1 LNHDA and CDR2 SQIVND (reference sequence). CDR3 DNA: TGTGCCAGTAGTAAAAACCGGGCCTGGGACGAGCAGTACTTC. Amino acid sequence: CASSKNRAWDEQYF.

The rearrangement links TRBV5-1 to TRBJ1-3; no firm D call. Germline V gives CDR1 SGHRS, CDR2 YFSETQ. The germline V and J ends were trimmed by 0 bases and 0 bases, with 10 bases remaining between them. CDR3 length: 16 amino acids. The CDR3 here is CASSLAGFSSGNTIYF. CDR3 coding DNA: TGCGCCAGCAGCTTGGCGGGGTTTAGCTCTGGAAACACCATATATTTT.

This chain uses TRBV30 with TRBJ1-2, with D tentatively TRBD1 (5 bases). CDR3 length: 13 amino acids. CDR1 is GTSNPN and CDR2 is SVGIG in the germline V gene (reference sequence). V lost 1 base to trimming and J lost 2 bases, with 8 bases between them. The CDR3 reads CAWSDGGNYGYTF. DNA of the CDR3: TGTGCCTGGAGTGATGGGGGAAACTATGGCTACACCTTC.

The gene calls are TRBV12-3 or TRBV12-4 and TRBJ1-5; TRBD1 aligns across 9 bases. The CDR3 sequence is 13 residues long. With 6 bases clipped from V and 6 bases from J, the junction kept 3 bases outside the gene matches. CDR3: CASRQGASQPQHF. The CDR3 DNA sequence: TGTGCCAGCAGACAGGGGGCTAGTCAGCCCCAGCATTTT.

The rearrangement uses TRBV21-1 and TRBJ2-1. TRBV21-1 is assigned pseudogene status. There are 15 residues in the CDR3. CDR3 sequence: CASSKGVRASGEQFF. DNA of the CDR3: TGTGCCAGCAGCAAAGGGGTTAGGGCTTCTGGTGAGCAGTTCTTC.

The chain links TRBV19 to TRBJ1-5; D remains unclear. V was pared by 3 bases and J by 5 bases, with 14 bases between. CDR1 is LNHDA, CDR2 SQIVND, per germline (reference sequence). The CDR3 covers 15 residues. This CDR3 is CASSIQVEGDQPQHF. In nucleotides, the CDR3 is TGTGCCAGTAGTATCCAGGTTGAGGGAGATCAGCCCCAGCATTTT.

A single count supports this clone. The CDR3 protein is CASSQDRTSGRGNTQYF. The CDR3 DNA reads as TGCGCCAGCAGCCAAGACAGGACTAGCGGGAGAGGGAATACGCAGTATTTT. V gene TRBV4-1 combines with J gene TRBJ2-3, with 13 positions matching TRBD2. V trimming: 0 bases; J trimming: 7 bases; junction bases outside the gene matches: 7. Germline loops: CDR1 MGHRA, CDR2 YSYEKL. This CDR3 spans 17 amino acids.

V and J are TRBV6-6 and TRBJ2-5; unclear D gene. The CDR3 has 14 residues. Trimming took off 4 bases at V and 1 base at J, with 10 bases between the two ends. The germline V gene has CDR1 MNHNY and CDR2 SVGAGI (reference sequence). CDR3 amino acids: CASSSPLTQETQYF. In DNA form, the CDR3 reads TGTGCCAGCAGTTCCCCGCTGACCCAAGAGACCCAGTACTTC.

This chain joins TRBV3-1 (or the pseudogene TRBV3-2) and TRBJ2-2, with no clear D. The CDR3 runs to 16 residues. In germline, CDR1 is LGHDT, CDR2 YNNKEL (reference sequence). Trimming cost V 0 bases and J 7 bases, with 15 bases left between them. The chain's CDR3 is CASSQDRGTDIGELFF. The CDR3 DNA reads TGTGCCAGCAGCCAAGATCGAGGTACCGACATCGGGGAGCTGTTTTTT.